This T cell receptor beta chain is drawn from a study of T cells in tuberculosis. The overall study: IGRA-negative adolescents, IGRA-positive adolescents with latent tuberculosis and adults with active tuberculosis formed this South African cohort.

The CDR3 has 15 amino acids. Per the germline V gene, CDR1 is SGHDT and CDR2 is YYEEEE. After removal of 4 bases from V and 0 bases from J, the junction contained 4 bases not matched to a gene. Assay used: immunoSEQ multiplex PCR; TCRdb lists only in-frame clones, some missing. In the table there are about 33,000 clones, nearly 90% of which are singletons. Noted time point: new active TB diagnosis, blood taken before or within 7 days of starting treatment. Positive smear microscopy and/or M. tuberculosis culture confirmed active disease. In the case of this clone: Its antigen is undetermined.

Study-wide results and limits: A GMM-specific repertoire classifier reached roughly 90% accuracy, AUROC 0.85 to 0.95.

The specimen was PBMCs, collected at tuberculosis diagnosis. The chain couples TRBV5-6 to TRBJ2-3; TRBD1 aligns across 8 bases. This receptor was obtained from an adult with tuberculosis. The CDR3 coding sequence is TGTGCCAGCAGCCGGGGACAGGTTAGCACAGATACGCAGTATTTT. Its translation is CASSRGQVSTDTQYF.